This T cell receptor (beta chain) was sequenced during a study of OX40 agonist ivuxolimab in advanced cancers. The method was immunoSEQ multiplex PCR; TCRdb's version includes in-frame clones alone and lacks a portion of them. In the table there are 120,000 or so clones, 93% of which are singletons. The sequenced sample was CD4+ or CD8+ T cells sorted from blood, obtained in a trial of the OX40 agonist ivuxolimab. This receptor was obtained from an adult with an advanced solid tumor such as melanoma, head and neck, liver or kidney cancer.

CDR3 in DNA: TGCGCCAGCAGCTTGACCGGTTGGGGACTCGAGTATAGAGCTTTCTTT. Its protein product is CASSLTGWGLEYRAFF. The chain employs TRBV5-1 and TRBJ1-1, with D maybe TRBD1 (5 bases). The CDR3 is made up of 16 amino acids. The V gene's germline CDR1 is SGHRS and CDR2 YFSETQ. The V end was cut by 1 base, the J end by 10 bases, with 23 bases between.